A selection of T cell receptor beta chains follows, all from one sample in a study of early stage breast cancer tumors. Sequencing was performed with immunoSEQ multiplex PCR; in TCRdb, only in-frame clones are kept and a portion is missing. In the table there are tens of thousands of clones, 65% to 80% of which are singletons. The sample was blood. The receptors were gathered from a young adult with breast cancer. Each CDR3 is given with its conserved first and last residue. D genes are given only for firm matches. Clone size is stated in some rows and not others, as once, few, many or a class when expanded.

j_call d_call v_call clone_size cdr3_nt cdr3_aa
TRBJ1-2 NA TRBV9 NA TGTGCCAGCAGCGTAGAGGCAGGGGAGAGCTATGGCTACACCTTC CASSVEAGESYGYTF
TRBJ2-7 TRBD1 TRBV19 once TGTGCCAGTAGTATAGTAGCCAGGGGGCTCTACGAGCAGTACTTC CASSIVARGLYEQYF
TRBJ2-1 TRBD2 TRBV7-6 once TGTGCCAGCAGGGGACTAGCGGGAGGGAACAATGAGCAGTTCTTC CASRGLAGGNNEQFF
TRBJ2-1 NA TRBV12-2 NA TGTGCAAGTCGCTCACCCTGGGCGGGACTAGCCTACAATGAGCAGTTCTTC CASRSPWAGLAYNEQFF
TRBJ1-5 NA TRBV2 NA TGTGCCAGCAGTCAAGAGACAGGTTATAGCAATCAGCCCCAGCATTTT CASSQETGYSNQPQHF
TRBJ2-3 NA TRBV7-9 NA TGTGCCAGCAGCTTAAACCCAGATACGCAGTATTTT CASSLNPDTQYF
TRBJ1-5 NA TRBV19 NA TGTGCCAGTAGTATGTTATGGAATCAGCCCCAGCATTTT CASSMLWNQPQHF
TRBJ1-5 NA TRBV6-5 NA TGTGCCAGCAGTTACTCTCGGGGTCAGCCCCAGCATTTT CASSYSRGQPQHF
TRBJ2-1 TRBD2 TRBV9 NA TGTGCCAGCAGCGTCTCCGGGACTAGTCGAGATGAGCAGTTCTTC CASSVSGTSRDEQFF
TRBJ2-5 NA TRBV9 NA TGTGCCAGCAGCGTAGGGACAGTCCCCCAAGAGACCCAGTACTTC CASSVGTVPQETQYF
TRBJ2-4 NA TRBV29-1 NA TGCAGCGCTAAACTAGGGGATTTCGCCGCCAAAAACATTCAGTACTTC CSAKLGDFAAKNIQYF
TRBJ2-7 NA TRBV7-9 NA TGTGCCAGCAGCCGGGATTGGGGCGAGCAGTACTTC CASSRDWGEQYF
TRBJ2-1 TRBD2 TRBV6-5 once TGTGCCAGCAGTTGGACTAGTGGCAATGAGCAGTTCTTC CASSWTSGNEQFF
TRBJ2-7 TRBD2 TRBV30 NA TGTGCCTGGAGTGGAAGGGGACTAGCGGGCTACGAGCAGTACTTC CAWSGRGLAGYEQYF
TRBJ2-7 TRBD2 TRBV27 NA TGTGCCAGCAGTTCGCCCGGTAGCGGGAGGGTGGGCGAGCAGTACTTC CASSSPGSGRVGEQYF
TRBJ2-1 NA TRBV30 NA TGTGCCTGGAGTGTACTAACAGACAATGAGCAGTTCTTC CAWSVLTDNEQFF
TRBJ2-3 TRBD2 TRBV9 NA TGTGCCAGCAGAAAACGGGGGGAGGAAGATACGCAGTATTTT CASRKRGEEDTQYF
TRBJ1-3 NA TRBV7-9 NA TGTGCCAGCAGCTGGGTAGGCCTGCAAGGAAACACCATATATTTT CASSWVGLQGNTIYF
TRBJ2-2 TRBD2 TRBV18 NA TGTGCCAGCTCACCGAGAGCGGGAGTATTACGGAACAGCGGGGAGCTGTTTTTT CASSPRAGVLRNSGELFF
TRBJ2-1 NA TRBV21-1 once TGTGCCAACCCGCCAGCCTCGGGACTAGCGGGAGGCAATGAGCAGTTCTTC CANPPASGLAGGNEQFF
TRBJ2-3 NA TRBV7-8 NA TGTGCCAGCAGCTTGCCTCGAACAGGGTTGAGTAGCACAGATACGCAGTATTTT CASSLPRTGLSSTDTQYF
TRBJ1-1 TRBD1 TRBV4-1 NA TGCGCCAGCAGCCAAGATCAGATGTCAGGGGGCCGCGGAGCTTTCTTT CASSQDQMSGGRGAFF
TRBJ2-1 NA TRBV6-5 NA TGTGCCAGCAGTTACTCCCGCTGGCAAAACAATGAGCAGTTCTTC CASSYSRWQNNEQFF
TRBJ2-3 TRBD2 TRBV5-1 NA TGCGCCAGCAACTTCGGGACTAGCGGGACAGATACGCAGTATTTT CASNFGTSGTDTQYF
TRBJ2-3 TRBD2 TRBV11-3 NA TGTGCCAGCAGTTCCGGGACTAGCGGGACTGATACGCAGTATTTT CASSSGTSGTDTQYF
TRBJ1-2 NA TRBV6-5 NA TGTGCCAGCCGACTCCCCCAGGGGCTAGGCGGCTACACCTTC CASRLPQGLGGYTF
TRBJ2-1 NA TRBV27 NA TGTGCCAGCAGTTTTTCTCAGCGGGCATACAATGAGCAGTTCTTC CASSFSQRAYNEQFF
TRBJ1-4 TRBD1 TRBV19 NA TGTGCCAGTAGTGCCTACTCAGGGGGGACTAATGAAAAACTGTTTTTT CASSAYSGGTNEKLFF
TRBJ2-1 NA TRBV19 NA TGTGCCAGTGGCACGACTAGTAGCTCCTACAATGAGCAGTTCTTC CASGTTSSSYNEQFF
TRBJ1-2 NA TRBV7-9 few TGTGCCAGCAGCTTAGCTACAGGGAATGGCTACACCTTC CASSLATGNGYTF
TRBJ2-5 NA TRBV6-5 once TGTGCCAGCAGCCCTACCTTCCTAGGAGAGACCCAGTACTTC CASSPTFLGETQYF
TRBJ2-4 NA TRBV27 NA TGTGCCAGCAGTCCCCGTAGGGGAACAAACATTCAGTACTTC CASSPRRGTNIQYF
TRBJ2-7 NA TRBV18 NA TGTGCCAGCTCACCACCGAGGGACGGCTACGAGCAGTACTTC CASSPPRDGYEQYF
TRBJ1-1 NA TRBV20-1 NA TGCAGTGCTAGACCGGCGACTGAAGCTTTCTTT CSARPATEAFF